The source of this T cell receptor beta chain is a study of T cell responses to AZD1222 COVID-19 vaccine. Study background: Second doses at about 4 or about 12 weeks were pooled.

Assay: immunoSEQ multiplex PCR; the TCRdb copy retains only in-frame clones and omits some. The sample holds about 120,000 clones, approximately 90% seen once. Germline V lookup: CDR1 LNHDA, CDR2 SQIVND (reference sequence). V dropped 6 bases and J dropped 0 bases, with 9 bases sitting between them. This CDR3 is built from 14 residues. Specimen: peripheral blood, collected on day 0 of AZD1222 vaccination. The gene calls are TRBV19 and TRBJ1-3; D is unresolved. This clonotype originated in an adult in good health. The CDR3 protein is CASRALASGNTIYF. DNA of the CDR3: TGTGCCAGTAGAGCCTTGGCCTCTGGAAACACCATATATTTT.